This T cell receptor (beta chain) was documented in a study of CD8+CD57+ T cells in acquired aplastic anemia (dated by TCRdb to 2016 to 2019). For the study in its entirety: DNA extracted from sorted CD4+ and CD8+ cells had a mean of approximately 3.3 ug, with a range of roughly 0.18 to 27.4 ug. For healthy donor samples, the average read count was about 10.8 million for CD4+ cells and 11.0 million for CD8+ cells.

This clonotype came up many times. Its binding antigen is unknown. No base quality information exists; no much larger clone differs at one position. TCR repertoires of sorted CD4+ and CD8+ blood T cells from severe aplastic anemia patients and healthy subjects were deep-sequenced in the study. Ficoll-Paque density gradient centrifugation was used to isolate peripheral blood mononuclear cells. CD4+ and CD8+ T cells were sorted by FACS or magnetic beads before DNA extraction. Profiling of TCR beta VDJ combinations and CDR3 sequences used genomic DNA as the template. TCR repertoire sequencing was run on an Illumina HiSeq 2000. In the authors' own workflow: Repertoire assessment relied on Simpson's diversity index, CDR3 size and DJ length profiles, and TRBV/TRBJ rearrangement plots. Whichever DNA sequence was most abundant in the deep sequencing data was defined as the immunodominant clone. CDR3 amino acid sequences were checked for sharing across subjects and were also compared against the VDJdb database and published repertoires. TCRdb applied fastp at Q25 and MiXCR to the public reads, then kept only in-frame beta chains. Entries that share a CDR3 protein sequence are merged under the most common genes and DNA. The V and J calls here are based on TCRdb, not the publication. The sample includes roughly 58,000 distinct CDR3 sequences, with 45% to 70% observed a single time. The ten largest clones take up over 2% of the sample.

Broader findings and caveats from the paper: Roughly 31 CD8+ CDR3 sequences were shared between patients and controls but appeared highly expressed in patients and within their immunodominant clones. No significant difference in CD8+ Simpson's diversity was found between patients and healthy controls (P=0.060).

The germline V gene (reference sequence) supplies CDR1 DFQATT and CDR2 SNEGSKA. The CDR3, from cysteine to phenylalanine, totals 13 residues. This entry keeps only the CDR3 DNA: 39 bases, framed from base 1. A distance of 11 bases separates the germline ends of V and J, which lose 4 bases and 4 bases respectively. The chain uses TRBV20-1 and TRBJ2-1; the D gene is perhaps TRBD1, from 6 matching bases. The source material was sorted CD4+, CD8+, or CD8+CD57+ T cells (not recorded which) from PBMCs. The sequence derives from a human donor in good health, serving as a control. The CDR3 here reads CSATGQRYNEQFF. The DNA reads TGCAGTGCTACCGGACAGCGATACAATGAGCAGTTCTTC.